This TCR beta chain was captured in a study of T-cell memory formation after mild COVID-19. Constant-segment primers and 5'RACE yielded cDNA libraries for TCR alpha and TCR beta, each carrying sample barcodes and UMIs. MiXCR, applied by TCRdb to the 5' RACE reads, yields one record per CDR3 protein. The sample includes 57,000 or so distinct CDR3 sequences, around 10% seen only once; the top ten take around 1.2%. This clonotype came up a few times. Germline CDR1 SEHNR, CDR2 FQNEAQ (reference sequence). V lost 5 bases and J lost 2, with 9 bases in between. This CDR3 is 13 amino acids long. Material: PBMCs or a T cell subset sorted from them (not recorded which). The sequence derives from a man aged 18 to 35 who had mild COVID-19 (a few samples of this study predate the infection). Cell type and time point are not known. The rearrangement joins TRBV7-9 to TRBJ1-2; D is perhaps TRBD1 (6 bases). The CDR3 sequence is CASSEGQNYGYTF. The CDR3 DNA follows: TGTGCCAGCAGCGAAGGACAGAACTATGGCTACACCTTC. Using reference TRBV7-9 and TRBJ1-2 for the parts outside the CDR3, the full variable domain is DTGVSQNPRHKITKRGQNVTFRCDPISEHNRLYWYRQTLGQGPEFLTYFQNEAQLEKSRLLSDRFSAERPKGSFSTLEIQRTEQGDSAMYLCASSEGQNYGYTFGSGTRLTVV.